This T cell receptor beta chain was observed in a study of CXCR3-negative and CXCR3-positive naive CD8 T cells. General study results and limits: Expression of CXCR3 was partially reduced after cryopreservation, and fresh PBMCs were used in most assays. CXCR3-negative naive cells had less hydrophobic TRB CDR3s than did CXCR3-positive naive cells.

In triplicate, each CD8+ T cell subset was sorted at a few hundred thousand cells per replicate. UMI labels and 5' RACE were used to prepare the TRB cDNA libraries. From the 5' RACE reads, TCRdb lists one entry per CDR3 protein and no DNA. The sample table sets out around 140,000 distinct CDR3 sequences. Comment on this clonotype: What it recognizes is unknown.

This TCR was sampled from a human donor in good health. Some clones in this sample may be carry-over from other donors' samples. The source material was naive CXCR3+ CD8+ T cells from blood. Regarding subset: CD45RO-CCR7+CD27+CD95- naive CD8+ T cells expressing CXCR3 (TNR3+).

The CDR3 here is CSALPAGGFGYEQYF. V usage is TRBV29-1 and J usage is TRBJ2-7; TCRdb's D call, TRBD1, is unchecked because there is no DNA. The length of the CDR3 is 15 residues. The V gene's germline CDR1 is SQVTM and CDR2 ANQGSEA.